Detailed here is one TCR beta chain. Data came from immunoSEQ multiplex PCR; TCRdb stores just in-frame clones and leaves some out. The sample has 50,000 to 55,000 clones; about 89% are singletons. The data are from a study of OX40 agonist ivuxolimab in advanced cancers. With 6 bases removed from V and 2 bases from J, the gap between germline ends came to 10 bases. The CDR3 covers 13 residues. CDR1 and CDR2 (germline): MNHEY, SMNVEV (reference sequence). The chain employs TRBV27 and TRBJ1-1, with no clear D. The sequence came from an adult with an advanced solid tumor such as melanoma, head and neck, liver or kidney cancer. Sequencing was performed on CD4+ or CD8+ T cells sorted from blood, taken in a trial of the OX40 agonist ivuxolimab. As DNA, the CDR3 is TGTGCCAGCAGGGTACACATAAACACTGAAGCTTTCTTT. It specifies CASRVHINTEAFF.